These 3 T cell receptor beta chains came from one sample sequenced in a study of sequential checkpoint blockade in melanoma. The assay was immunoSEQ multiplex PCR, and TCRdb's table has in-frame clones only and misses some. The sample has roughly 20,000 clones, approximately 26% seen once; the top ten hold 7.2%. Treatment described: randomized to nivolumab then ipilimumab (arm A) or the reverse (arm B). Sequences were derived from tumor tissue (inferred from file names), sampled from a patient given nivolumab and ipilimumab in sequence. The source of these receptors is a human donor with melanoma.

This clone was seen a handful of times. CDR3 coding DNA: TGTGCCTCAGGGGGGGGGCCTGGCTACGAGCAGTACTTC. Its translation: CASGGGPGYEQYF. The chain couples TRBV6-8 to TRBJ2-7; tentatively, D is TRBD1 or TRBD2 (7 bases each). Trimming pared 11 bases from V and 3 bases from J, leaving 17 bases between. Per the germline V gene, CDR1 is MNHGY and CDR2 is SAAAGT. CDR3 length: 13 residues.

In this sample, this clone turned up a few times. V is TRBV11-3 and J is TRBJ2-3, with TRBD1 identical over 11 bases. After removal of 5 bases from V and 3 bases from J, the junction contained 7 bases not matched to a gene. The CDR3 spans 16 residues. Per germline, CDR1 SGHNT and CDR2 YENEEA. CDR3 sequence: CASSPGRDRGTDTQYF. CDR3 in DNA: TGTGCCAGCAGCCCGGGCCGGGACAGGGGGACAGATACGCAGTATTTT.

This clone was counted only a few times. In DNA, the CDR3 is TGTGCCAGCAGTTACGATCAGCAGAACACTGAAGCTTTCTTT. Translation: CASSYDQQNTEAFF. The chain recombines TRBV6-8 with TRBJ1-1; D uncertain. This CDR3 is 14 amino acids long. V lost 2 bases to trimming and J lost 1 base, with 8 bases between them. Germline V gives CDR1 MNHGY, CDR2 SAAAGT.